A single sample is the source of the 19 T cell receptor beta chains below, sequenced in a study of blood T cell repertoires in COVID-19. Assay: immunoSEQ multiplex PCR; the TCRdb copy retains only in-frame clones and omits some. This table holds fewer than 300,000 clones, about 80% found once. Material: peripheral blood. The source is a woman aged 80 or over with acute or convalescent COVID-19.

In nucleotides, the CDR3 is TGTGCCAGCTCACCGGGGACAGAGAGGTCGAACACTGAAGCTTTCTTT. As protein: CASSPGTERSNTEAFF. V and J are TRBV18 and TRBJ1-1; 7 bases agree with TRBD1. J gave up 1 base and V 3 bases, and 8 bases lay outside the gene matches. Germline CDR1 and CDR2: KGHSH and LQKENI. The CDR3 sequence is 16 residues long.

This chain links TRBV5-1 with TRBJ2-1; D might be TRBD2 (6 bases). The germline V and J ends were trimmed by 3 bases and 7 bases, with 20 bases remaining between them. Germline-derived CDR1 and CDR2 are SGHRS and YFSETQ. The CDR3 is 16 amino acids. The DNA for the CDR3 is TGCGCCAGCAGCTCTGGACGGGGGAGGACCGCTAATGAGCAGTTCTTC. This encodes CASSSGRGRTANEQFF.

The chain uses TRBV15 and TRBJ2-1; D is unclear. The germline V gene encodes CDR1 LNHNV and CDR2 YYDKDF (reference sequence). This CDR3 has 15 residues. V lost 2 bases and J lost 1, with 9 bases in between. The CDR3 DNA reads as TGTGCCACCAGCAGACAGGTGTTTTCCTACAATGAGCAGTTCTTC. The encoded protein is CATSRQVFSYNEQFF. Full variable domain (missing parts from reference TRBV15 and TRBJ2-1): DAMVIQNPRYQVTQFGKPVTLSCSQTLNHNVMYWYQQKSSQAPKLLFHYYDKDFNNEADTPDNFQSRRPNTSFCFLDIRSPGLGDTAMYLCATSRQVFSYNEQFFGPGTRLTVL.

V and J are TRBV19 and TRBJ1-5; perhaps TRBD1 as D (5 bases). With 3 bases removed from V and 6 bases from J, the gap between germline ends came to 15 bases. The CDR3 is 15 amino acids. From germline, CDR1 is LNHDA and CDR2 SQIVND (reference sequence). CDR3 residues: CASSIMGGGIQPQHF. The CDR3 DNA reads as TGTGCCAGTAGTATCATGGGCGGGGGTATTCAGCCCCAGCATTTT.

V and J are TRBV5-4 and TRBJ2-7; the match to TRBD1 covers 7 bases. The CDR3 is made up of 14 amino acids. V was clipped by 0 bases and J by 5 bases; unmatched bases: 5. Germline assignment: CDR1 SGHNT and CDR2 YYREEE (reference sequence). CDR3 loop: CASSLGQGRDEQYF. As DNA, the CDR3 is TGTGCCAGCAGCTTGGGACAGGGACGCGACGAGCAGTACTTC. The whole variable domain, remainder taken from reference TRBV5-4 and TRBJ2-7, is ETGVTQSPTHLIKTRGQQVTLRCSSQSGHNTVSWYQQALGQGPQFIFQYYREEENGRGNFPPRFSGLQFPNYSSELNVNALELDDSALYLCASSLGQGRDEQYFGPGTRLTVT.

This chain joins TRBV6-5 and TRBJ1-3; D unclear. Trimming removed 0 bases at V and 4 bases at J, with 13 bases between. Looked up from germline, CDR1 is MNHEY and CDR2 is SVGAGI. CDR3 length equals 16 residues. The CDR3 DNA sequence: TGTGCCAGCAGTTACTCTCGGGGAATGGGAGGAAACACCATATATTTT. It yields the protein CASSYSRGMGGNTIYF.

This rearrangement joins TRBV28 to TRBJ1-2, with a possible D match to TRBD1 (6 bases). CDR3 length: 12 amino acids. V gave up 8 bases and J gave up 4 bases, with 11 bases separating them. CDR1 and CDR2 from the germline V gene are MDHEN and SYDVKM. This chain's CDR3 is CASATGSYGYTF. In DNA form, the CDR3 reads TGTGCCAGCGCGACAGGCTCCTATGGCTACACCTTC.

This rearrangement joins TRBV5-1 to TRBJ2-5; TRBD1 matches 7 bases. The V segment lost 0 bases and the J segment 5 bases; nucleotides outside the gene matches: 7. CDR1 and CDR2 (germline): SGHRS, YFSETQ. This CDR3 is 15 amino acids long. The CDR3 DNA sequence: TGCGCCAGCAGCTTGGGACAGGGTGTAATGGAGACCCAGTACTTC. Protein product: CASSLGQGVMETQYF.

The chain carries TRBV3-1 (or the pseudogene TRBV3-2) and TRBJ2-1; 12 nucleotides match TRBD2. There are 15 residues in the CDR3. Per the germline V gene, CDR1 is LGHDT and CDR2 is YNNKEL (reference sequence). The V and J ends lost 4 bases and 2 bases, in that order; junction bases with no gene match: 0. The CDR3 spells CASSPSGGAYNEQFF. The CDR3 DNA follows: TGTGCCAGCAGCCCTAGCGGGGGGGCCTACAATGAGCAGTTCTTC.

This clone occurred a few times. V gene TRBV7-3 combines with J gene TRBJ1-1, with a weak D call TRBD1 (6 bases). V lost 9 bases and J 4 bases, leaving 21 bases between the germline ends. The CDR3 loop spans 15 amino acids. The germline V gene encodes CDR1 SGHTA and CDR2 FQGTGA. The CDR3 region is CARKDSCIGSTEAFF. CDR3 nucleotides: TGTGCCAGAAAGGACAGCTGTATCGGTAGCACTGAAGCTTTCTTT.

In nucleotides, the CDR3 is TGTGCCAGCAGCGTAGACCTCAGAAACATTCAGTACTTC. This codes for CASSVDLRNIQYF. The chain links TRBV9 to TRBJ2-4, with D hard to call. The CDR3 has 13 amino acids. V lost 0 bases and J lost 6, with 7 bases in between. Per the germline V gene, CDR1 is SGDLS and CDR2 is YYNGEE.

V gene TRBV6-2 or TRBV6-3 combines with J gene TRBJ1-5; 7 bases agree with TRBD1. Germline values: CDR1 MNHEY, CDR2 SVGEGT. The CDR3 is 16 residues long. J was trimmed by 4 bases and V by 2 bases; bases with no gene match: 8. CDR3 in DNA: TGTGCCAGCAGTTACGGCTATTACAGGGGAAATCAGCCCCAGCATTTT. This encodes CASSYGYYRGNQPQHF.

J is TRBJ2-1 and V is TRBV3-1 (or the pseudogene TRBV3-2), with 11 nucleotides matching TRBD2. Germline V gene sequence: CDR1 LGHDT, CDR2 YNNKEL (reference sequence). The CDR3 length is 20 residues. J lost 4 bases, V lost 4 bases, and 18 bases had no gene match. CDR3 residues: CASSPQVRPGLAAPYNEQFF. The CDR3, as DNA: TGTGCCAGCAGCCCGCAAGTAAGACCGGGACTAGCGGCCCCATACAATGAGCAGTTCTTC.

CDR3 region: CSAGDSQNTEAFF. In DNA, the CDR3 is TGCAGCGCCGGGGACAGCCAAAACACTGAAGCTTTCTTT. The chain recombines TRBV29-1 with TRBJ1-1; 7 positions match TRBD1. Germline CDR1 and CDR2: SQVTM and ANQGSEA. The CDR3 is 13 amino acids. Losses at the gene ends were 7 bases for V and 2 bases for J; bases not matched to a gene: 7. The full variable domain, completed using reference TRBV29-1 and TRBJ1-1, is SAVISQKPSRDICQRGTSLTIQCQVDSQVTMMFWYRQQPGQSLTLIATANQGSEATYESGFVIDKFPISRPNLTFSTLTVSNMSPEDSSIYLCSAGDSQNTEAFFGQGTRLTVV.

The CDR3 DNA follows: TGTGCCAGCGCACAGGGGAGAAATCAGCCCCAGCATTTT. This sequence encodes CASAQGRNQPQHF. V is TRBV6-5 and J is TRBJ1-5; 7 nucleotides align to TRBD1. The junction had 5 bases not matched to a gene; V was cut back by 8 bases and J by 4 bases. This CDR3 spans 13 amino acids. Looked up from germline, CDR1 is MNHEY and CDR2 is SVGAGI.

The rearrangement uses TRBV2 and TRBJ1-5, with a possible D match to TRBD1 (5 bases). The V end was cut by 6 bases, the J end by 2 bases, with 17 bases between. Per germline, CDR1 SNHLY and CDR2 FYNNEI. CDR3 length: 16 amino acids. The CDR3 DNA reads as TGTGCCAGCAGATTAACCTTCGGGGGGGGCAATCAGCCCCAGCATTTT. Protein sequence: CASRLTFGGGNQPQHF.

The DNA of the CDR3 is TGTGCCAGCAGCCCGACAGGGGGTTGGACTGAAGCTTTCTTT. This encodes CASSPTGGWTEAFF. This rearrangement joins TRBV3-1 (or the pseudogene TRBV3-2) to TRBJ1-1, with TRBD1 matching 9 bases. Germline V gives CDR1 LGHDT, CDR2 YNNKEL (reference sequence). The junction had 5 bases not matched to a gene; V was cut back by 4 bases and J by 5 bases. The CDR3 contains 14 residues.

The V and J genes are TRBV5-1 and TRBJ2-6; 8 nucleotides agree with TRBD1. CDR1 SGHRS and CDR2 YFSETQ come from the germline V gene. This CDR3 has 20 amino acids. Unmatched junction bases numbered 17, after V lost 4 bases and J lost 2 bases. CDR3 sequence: CASSPSARGQSQAGANVLTF. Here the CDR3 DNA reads TGCGCCAGCAGCCCCAGTGCCAGGGGGCAGTCCCAGGCTGGGGCCAACGTCCTGACTTTC.

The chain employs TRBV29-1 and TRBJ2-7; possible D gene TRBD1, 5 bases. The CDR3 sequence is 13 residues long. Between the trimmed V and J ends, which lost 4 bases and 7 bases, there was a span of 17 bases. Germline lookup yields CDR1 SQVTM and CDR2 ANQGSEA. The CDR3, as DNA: TGCAGCGTTGGTAGACAAGGGGTGAGGGAGCAGTACTTC. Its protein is CSVGRQGVREQYF.